This T cell receptor (beta chain) was identified during a study of cytomegalovirus exposure and HLA in healthy donors. The donors were in the roughly 130-subject validation cohort; that cohort was separate from the roughly 700-subject first cohort. Germline V gene sequence: CDR1 GTSNPN, CDR2 SVGIG (reference sequence). This CDR3 has 14 amino acids. After removal of 3 bases from V and 3 bases from J, the junction contained 3 bases not matched to a gene. On this clone itself: As yet, its antigen is unknown.

Assay used: immunoSEQ multiplex PCR; TCRdb lists only in-frame clones, some missing. The table lists 150,000 to 180,000 clones, 65% to 90% of them singletons. Study-level findings and limits: Per published reports, the classifier diagnosed cytomegalovirus status with high specificity and sensitivity.

The sample was PBMCs. This clonotype was sampled from a man between 18 and 29 years old in good health and CMV-seropositive. This chain links TRBV30 with TRBJ2-3; 10 positions agree with TRBD2. The CDR3 sequence: CAWRLAGGTDTQYF. CDR3 nucleotide sequence: TGTGCCTGGAGATTAGCGGGAGGTACAGATACGCAGTATTTT.